Listed below are T cell receptor beta chains from one sample, sequenced in a study of blood T cell repertoires in COVID-19. Method: immunoSEQ multiplex PCR; TCRdb's copy keeps in-frame clones and lacks some. This sample has about 14,000 clones, with less than 95% found just once. Sequenced material: peripheral blood. All receptors derive from a human donor in a cohort sampled during active COVID-19. CDR3s include the opening cysteine and the closing phenylalanine or tryptophan. D genes are given only for firm matches. Size is omitted from some rows. Given values are once, few, many or a class for expanded clones.

CDR3 | DNA | J | size | V | D
CASSRGQYNSPLHF | TGTGCCAGCAGCCGAGGACAGTATAATTCACCCCTCCACTTT | TRBJ1-6 | - | TRBV3-1/TRBV3-2 | -
CASRQGADTQYF | TGTGCCAGCAGACAGGGGGCAGATACGCAGTATTTT | TRBJ2-3 | - | TRBV6-5 | TRBD1
CASSSRQGASYEQYF | TGTGCCAGCAGCTCGCGACAGGGCGCCTCCTACGAGCAGTACTTC | TRBJ2-7 | - | TRBV3-1/TRBV3-2 | TRBD1
CASSGREQYF | TGTGCCAGCAGTGGGAGAGAGCAGTACTTC | TRBJ2-7 | - | TRBV28 | -
CASSYSTLLHF | TGTGCCAGCAGTTACTCGACTCTCCTCCACTTT | TRBJ1-6 | - | TRBV6-6 | -
CASSLKAGGSTDTQYF | TGCGCCAGCAGCCTAAAAGCGGGGGGGAGCACAGATACGCAGTATTTT | TRBJ2-3 | - | TRBV5-1 | TRBD2
CASSISREEEQYF | TGTGCCAGCAGTATCTCCAGGGAGGAGGAGCAGTACTTC | TRBJ2-7 | few | TRBV27 | -
CASSESGVAPDTQYF | TGTGCCAGCAGTGAAAGCGGGGTCGCCCCAGATACGCAGTATTTT | TRBJ2-3 | - | TRBV2 | TRBD2
CASSQALAGAYEQYF | TGTGCCAGCAGCCAAGCGTTAGCGGGAGCTTACGAGCAGTACTTC | TRBJ2-7 | - | TRBV14 | TRBD2
CASSFGGPYQPQHF | TGTGCCAGCAGTTTCGGGGGGCCCTATCAGCCCCAGCATTTT | TRBJ1-5 | - | TRBV28 | -
CASSYWEASTYEQYF | TGTGCCAGCAGTTACTGGGAGGCTTCGACCTACGAGCAGTACTTC | TRBJ2-7 | - | TRBV6-2/TRBV6-3 | -
CASNTIRGQLGTEAFF | TGTGCCAGCAATACGATCAGGGGCCAATTGGGCACTGAAGCTTTCTTT | TRBJ1-1 | - | TRBV28 | -
CASSTTDMNTEAFF | TGTGCCAGCAGTACCACAGATATGAACACTGAAGCTTTCTTT | TRBJ1-1 | - | TRBV7-8 | -
CASSQGLNEKLFF | TGTGCCAGCTCACAGGGACTTAATGAAAAACTGTTTTTT | TRBJ1-4 | - | TRBV18 | -
CAISFAGTGGYEQYF | TGTGCCATCAGTTTTGCCGGGACAGGGGGCTACGAGCAGTACTTC | TRBJ2-7 | - | TRBV10-3 | TRBD1
CASSLDRGLSYTF | TGTGCCAGCAGCTTGGATCGCGGGTTAAGCTACACCTTC | TRBJ1-2 | - | TRBV5-6 | -
CASSQDYGQPQHF | TGCGCCAGCAGCCAAGATTACGGTCAGCCCCAGCATTTT | TRBJ1-5 | - | TRBV4-1 | -
CASSSPGQEQYF | TGCGCCAGCAGCTCACCGGGACAGGAGCAGTACTTC | TRBJ2-7 | - | TRBV5-1 | TRBD1
CASSLYQGAGETQYF | TGTGCCAGCAGCCTCTACCAGGGGGCCGGGGAGACCCAGTACTTC | TRBJ2-5 | - | TRBV14 | TRBD1
CASSVVTGASYNEQFF | TGTGCCAGCAGCGTAGTCACAGGGGCTTCCTACAATGAGCAGTTCTTC | TRBJ2-1 | - | TRBV9 | TRBD1
CASSLVQGHTGELFF | TGCGCCAGCAGCTTGGTCCAGGGCCACACCGGGGAGCTGTTTTTT | TRBJ2-2 | - | TRBV5-1 | -
CASSSGTSGGFSYEQYF | TGTGCCAGCAGTTCAGGGACTAGCGGGGGGTTCTCCTACGAGCAGTACTTC | TRBJ2-7 | once | TRBV27 | TRBD2
CASSVDWGGYEQYF | TGTGCCAGCAGCGTAGATTGGGGGGGGTACGAGCAGTACTTC | TRBJ2-7 | - | TRBV9 | TRBD2
CASSSVGGGGFETQYF | TGTGCCAGCAGCTCAGTGGGGGGAGGAGGGTTTGAGACCCAGTACTTC | TRBJ2-5 | - | TRBV7-2 | -
CATQEAAPSSYNEQFF | TGTGCCACCCAAGAGGCCGCCCCGAGCTCCTACAATGAGCAGTTCTTC | TRBJ2-1 | - | TRBV24-1 | -
CASSPTSAGAQGETQYF | TGTGCCAGCAGTCCAACCTCAGCGGGAGCCCAGGGAGAGACCCAGTACTTC | TRBJ2-5 | - | TRBV6-2/TRBV6-3 | TRBD2
CASSQDPAGVPRQYF | TGCGCCAGCAGCCAAGATCCAGCGGGAGTTCCTAGGCAGTACTTC | TRBJ2-7 | - | TRBV4-1 | TRBD2
CASSPGAVNYGYTF | TGTGCCAGCTCACCAGGGGCGGTAAACTATGGCTACACCTTC | TRBJ1-2 | - | TRBV18 | -
CASSTGLAGPKVAQYF | TGTGCCAGCAGCACGGGACTAGCGGGCCCTAAAGTGGCGCAGTATTTT | TRBJ2-3 | once | TRBV11-2 | TRBD2
CSASRQGRQETQYF | TGCAGTGCTAGTAGGCAGGGTAGGCAAGAGACCCAGTACTTC | TRBJ2-5 | - | TRBV20-1 | -
CASSARLPGGGDTQYF | TGTGCCAGCAGTGCCCGGTTGCCGGGGGGCGGAGATACGCAGTATTTT | TRBJ2-3 | - | TRBV27 | -
CASSPLTGINQPQHF | TGTGCCAGCAGTCCCCTGACAGGGATCAATCAGCCCCAGCATTTT | TRBJ1-5 | few | TRBV7-8 | TRBD1
CASSKDRSTGNTIYF | TGTGCCAGTAGTAAAGACAGGTCAACTGGAAACACCATATATTTT | TRBJ1-3 | - | TRBV19 | -
CASRQPGGFGYTF | TGTGCCAGCAGACAACCGGGAGGGTTTGGCTACACCTTC | TRBJ1-2 | - | TRBV6-5 | -
CASSLGGQGTYEQYF | TGCGCCAGCAGCTTGGGGGGACAGGGCACCTACGAGCAGTACTTC | TRBJ2-7 | - | TRBV5-1 | TRBD1
CATSDLGEGEGNEQFF | TGTGCCACCAGTGATTTGGGGGAGGGTGAAGGCAATGAGCAGTTCTTC | TRBJ2-1 | - | TRBV24-1 | TRBD2
CASSEGGRNEKLFF | TGTGCCAGCAGCGAGGGAGGTAGGAATGAAAAACTGTTTTTT | TRBJ1-4 | - | TRBV6-5 | -
CASSLNGQGVRETQYF | TGCGCCAGCAGCTTGAACGGACAGGGGGTCCGAGAGACCCAGTACTTC | TRBJ2-5 | - | TRBV5-1 | TRBD1
CATAADNYGYTF | TGTGCCACCGCCGCGGATAACTATGGCTACACCTTC | TRBJ1-2 | - | TRBV24-1 | -
CASSLGQWANQPQHF | TGTGCCAGCAGTTTGGGCCAGTGGGCTAATCAGCCCCAGCATTTT | TRBJ1-5 | few | TRBV28 | -
CASSQGAGVVTGELFF | TGCGCCAGCAGCCAAGGAGCAGGGGTGGTCACCGGGGAGCTGTTTTTT | TRBJ2-2 | - | TRBV4-3 | -
CASSPDRGLQETQYF | TGTGCCAGCAGCCCGGACAGGGGGCTCCAAGAGACCCAGTACTTC | TRBJ2-5 | - | TRBV5-6 | TRBD1
CASSATSGGYYEQYF | TGTGCCAGCAGTGCGACTAGCGGGGGGTACTACGAGCAGTACTTC | TRBJ2-7 | few | TRBV25-1 | TRBD2
CASSKTSLGTYEQYF | TGTGCCAGCAGCAAAACCTCCTTGGGGACTTACGAGCAGTACTTC | TRBJ2-7 | - | TRBV28 | -
CASSQGQLYEQYF | TGTGCCAGCAGCCAGGGACAGCTCTACGAGCAGTACTTC | TRBJ2-7 | - | TRBV7-3 | TRBD1
CSASGGYNTGELFF | TGCAGTGCTAGTGGCGGTTATAACACCGGGGAGCTGTTTTTT | TRBJ2-2 | - | TRBV20-1 | -